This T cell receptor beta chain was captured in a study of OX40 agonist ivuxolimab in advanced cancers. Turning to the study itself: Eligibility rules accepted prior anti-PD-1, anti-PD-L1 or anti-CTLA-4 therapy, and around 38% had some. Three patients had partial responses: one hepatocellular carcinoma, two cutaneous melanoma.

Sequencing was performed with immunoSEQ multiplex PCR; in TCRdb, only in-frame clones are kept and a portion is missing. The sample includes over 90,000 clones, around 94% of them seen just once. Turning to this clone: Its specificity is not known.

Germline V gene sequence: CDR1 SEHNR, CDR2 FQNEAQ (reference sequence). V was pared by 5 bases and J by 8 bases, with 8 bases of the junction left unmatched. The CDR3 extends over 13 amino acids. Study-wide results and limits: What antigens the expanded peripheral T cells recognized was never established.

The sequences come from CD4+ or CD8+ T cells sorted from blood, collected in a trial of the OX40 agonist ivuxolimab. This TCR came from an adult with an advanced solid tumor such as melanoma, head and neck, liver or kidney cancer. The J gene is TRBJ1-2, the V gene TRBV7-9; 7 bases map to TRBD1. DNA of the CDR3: TGTGCCAGCAGCCCCTACAGGGGCGGGGGCTACACCTTC. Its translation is CASSPYRGGGYTF. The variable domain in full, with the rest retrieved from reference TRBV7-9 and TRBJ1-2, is DTGVSQNPRHKITKRGQNVTFRCDPISEHNRLYWYRQTLGQGPEFLTYFQNEAQLEKSRLLSDRFSAERPKGSFSTLEIQRTEQGDSAMYLCASSPYRGGGYTFGSGTRLTVV.